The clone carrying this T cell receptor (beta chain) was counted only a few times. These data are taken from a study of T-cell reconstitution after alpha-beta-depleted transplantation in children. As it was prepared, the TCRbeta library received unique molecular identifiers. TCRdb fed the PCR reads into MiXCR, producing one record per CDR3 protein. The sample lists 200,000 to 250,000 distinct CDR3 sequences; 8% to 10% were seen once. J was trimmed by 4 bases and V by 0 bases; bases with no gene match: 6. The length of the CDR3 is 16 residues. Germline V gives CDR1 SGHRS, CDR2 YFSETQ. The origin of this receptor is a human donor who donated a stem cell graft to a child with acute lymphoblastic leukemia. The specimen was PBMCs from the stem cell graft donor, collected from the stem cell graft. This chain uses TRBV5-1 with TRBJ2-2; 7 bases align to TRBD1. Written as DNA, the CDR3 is TGCGCCAGCAGCTTGGAATCGGCAGGGGGCACCGGGGAGCTGTTTTTT. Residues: CASSLESAGGTGELFF.